The sequence of this TCR beta chain was determined in a study of T-cell reconstitution after alpha-beta-depleted transplantation in children. CDR1 and CDR2 from the germline V gene are LGHNA and YSLEER. The V end lost 0 bases, the J end lost 6 bases, and 15 bases lay between the germline ends. This CDR3 is 15 amino acids long. The library targeted TCRbeta and was prepared with unique molecular identifiers. One entry per CDR3 protein results from TCRdb running MiXCR on the PCR reads. The sample records 190,000 or so distinct CDR3 sequences, about 6.4% being singletons. There are many counts of this clonotype.

This sequence was found in a human donor who donated a stem cell graft to a child with Wiskott-Aldrich syndrome. The sequencing here drew on PBMCs from the stem cell graft donor, taken from the stem cell graft. This chain uses TRBV4-3 with TRBJ2-7, with D perhaps assigned TRBD1 or TRBD2 (5 bases each). This CDR3 reads CASSQDLERQGEQYF. CDR3 coding DNA: TGCGCCAGCAGCCAAGATCTAGAGCGGCAGGGCGAGCAGTACTTC.